This record looks at one TCR beta chain sequence and its context. The authors' processing: Amplification of reference gene primers provided the estimated nucleated cell counts. Repertoires were generated with immunoSEQ multiplex PCR, while TCRdb's copy carries only in-frame clones and drops some. From that table come the V and J calls and clone size; the DNA was used to work out D and trimming. The data show 380,000 or so clones, with approximately 86% seen just once and about 7.6% held by the top ten. Seattle cases were enrolled at active infection and followed longitudinally. These data come from a study of blood T cell repertoires in COVID-19. At the level of the study: Sites across the United States, Italy and Spain contributed samples from acute and convalescent COVID-19. Sources were T cells, B-cell-depleted T cells, or PBMCs; the material itself was cDNA or gDNA.

The CDR3 spans 14 residues. Deletions cut 0 bases from V and 2 bases from J, with 7 bases between. Germline loops: CDR1 SGHAT, CDR2 FQDESV (reference sequence). The chain carries TRBV11-1 and TRBJ1-2; D remains ambiguous. Sequenced: peripheral blood. This clonotype originated in a woman aged 60-70 years with COVID-19, enrolled during active disease. Written as DNA, the CDR3 is TGTGCCAGCAGCTTAGCCGCCAGAAACTATGGCTACACCTTC. Translation: CASSLAARNYGYTF. The whole variable domain, filled in from reference TRBV11-1 and TRBJ1-2, reads EAEVAQSPRYKITEKSQAVAFWCDPISGHATLYWYRQILGQGPELLVQFQDESVVDDSQLPKDRFSAERLKGVDSTLKIQPAELGDSAMYLCASSLAARNYGYTFGSGTRLTVV.